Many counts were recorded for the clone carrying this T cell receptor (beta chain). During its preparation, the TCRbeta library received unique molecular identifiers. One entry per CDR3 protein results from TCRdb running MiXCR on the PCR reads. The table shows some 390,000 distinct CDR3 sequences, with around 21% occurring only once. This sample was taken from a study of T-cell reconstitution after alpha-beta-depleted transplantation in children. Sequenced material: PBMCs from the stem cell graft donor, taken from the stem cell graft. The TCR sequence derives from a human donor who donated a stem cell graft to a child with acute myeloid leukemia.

The CDR3 DNA is TGCGCCAGCAGCCAAGCTGGACAGGGATACGAGCAGTACTTC. It is translated as CASSQAGQGYEQYF. The chain recombines TRBV4-3 with TRBJ2-7, with TRBD1 matching 8 bases. CDR1 LGHNA and CDR2 YSLEER come from the germline V gene. With 1 base clipped from V and 4 bases from J, the junction kept 3 bases outside the gene matches. The CDR3 has 14 amino acids.